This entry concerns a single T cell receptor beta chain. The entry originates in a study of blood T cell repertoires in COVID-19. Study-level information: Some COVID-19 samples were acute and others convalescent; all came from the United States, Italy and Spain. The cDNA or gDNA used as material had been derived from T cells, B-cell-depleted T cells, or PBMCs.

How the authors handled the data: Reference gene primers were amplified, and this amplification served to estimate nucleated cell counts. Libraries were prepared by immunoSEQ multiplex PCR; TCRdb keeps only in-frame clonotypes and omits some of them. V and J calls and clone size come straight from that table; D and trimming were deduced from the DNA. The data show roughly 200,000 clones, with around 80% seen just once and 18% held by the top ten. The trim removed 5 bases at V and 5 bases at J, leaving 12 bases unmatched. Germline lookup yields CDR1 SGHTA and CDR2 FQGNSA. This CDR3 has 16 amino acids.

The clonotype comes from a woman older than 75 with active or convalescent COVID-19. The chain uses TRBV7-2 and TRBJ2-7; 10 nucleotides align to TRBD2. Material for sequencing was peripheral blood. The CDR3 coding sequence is TGTGCCAGCAGCCGCTCCCTAGCGGGAGCACCCCACGAGCAGTACTTC. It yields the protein CASSRSLAGAPHEQYF.